The present TCR beta chain was sequenced within a study of blood T cell repertoires in COVID-19. Clones were sequenced by immunoSEQ multiplex PCR, and TCRdb holds only the in-frame ones, with some missing. Found here are 100,000 to 150,000 clones, more than 60% of them singletons; the top ten hold roughly 2.6%. This sequence was found in a man aged 45-65 years with acute or convalescent COVID-19. The sample consisted of peripheral blood.

CDR3 coding DNA: TGTGCCAGCAGTTACTCAGGGACAGTTGAAGCTTTCTTT. Translation: CASSYSGTVEAFF. The J gene is TRBJ1-1, the V gene TRBV6-5, with 7 bases that match TRBD1. CDR1 is MNHEY, CDR2 SVGAGI, per germline. The V and J ends lost 0 bases and 7 bases, in that order; junction bases with no gene match: 2. The CDR3 has 13 residues.